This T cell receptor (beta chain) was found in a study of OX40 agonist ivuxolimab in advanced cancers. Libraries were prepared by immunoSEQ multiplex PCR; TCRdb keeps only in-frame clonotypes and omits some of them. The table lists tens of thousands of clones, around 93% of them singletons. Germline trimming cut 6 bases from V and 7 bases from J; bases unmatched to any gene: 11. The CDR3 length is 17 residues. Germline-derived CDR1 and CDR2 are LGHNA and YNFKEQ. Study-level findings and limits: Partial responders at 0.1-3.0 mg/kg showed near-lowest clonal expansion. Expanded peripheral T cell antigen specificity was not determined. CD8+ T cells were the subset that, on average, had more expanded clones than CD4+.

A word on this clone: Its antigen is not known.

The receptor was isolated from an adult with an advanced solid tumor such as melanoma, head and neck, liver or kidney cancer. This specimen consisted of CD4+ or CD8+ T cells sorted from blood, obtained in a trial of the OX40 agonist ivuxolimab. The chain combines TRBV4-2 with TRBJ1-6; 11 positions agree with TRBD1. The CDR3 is CASRLGQGAGWNSPLHF. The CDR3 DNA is TGTGCCAGCAGGTTAGGACAGGGGGCTGGGTGGAATTCACCCCTCCACTTT.